Listed here are 27 T cell receptor beta chains from one sample, sequenced in a study of cytomegalovirus exposure and HLA in healthy donors. Amplification used 60 Vbeta primers and 13 Jbeta primers. Repertoires were generated with immunoSEQ multiplex PCR, while TCRdb's copy carries only in-frame clones and drops some. In the table there are about 130,000 clones, roughly 8.3% of which are singletons. The sequencing input was PBMCs. These TCRs come from a man in his forties in good health and CMV-seronegative.

This chain joins TRBV4-1 and TRBJ2-5; 12 positions agree with TRBD2. Germline values: CDR1 MGHRA, CDR2 YSYEKL. V was pared by 4 bases and J by 2 bases, with 8 bases of the junction left unmatched. The CDR3 covers 17 residues. CDR3 sequence: CASSPRTSGVGQETQYF. The CDR3 DNA is TGCGCCAGCAGCCCACGGACTAGCGGGGTAGGGCAAGAGACCCAGTACTTC.

This clone was observed a few times. An end of the junction differs from the germline gene, which may be a read error. V gene TRBV15 combines with J gene TRBJ2-5; D is ambiguous. This CDR3 comprises 13 residues. CDR1 LNHNV and CDR2 YYDKDF come from the germline V gene (reference sequence). The CDR3 DNA follows: TGTGCCACCAGCAGAGAAATTAAAGAGGCCCAGTACTTC. Translating gives CATSREIKEAQYF.

This clone was recorded a few times. The gene calls are TRBV5-1 and TRBJ1-1, with 7 bases aligning to TRBD1. The CDR3 consists of 17 residues. Germline CDR1 and CDR2: SGHRS and YFSETQ. V trimming: 1 base; J trimming: 0 bases; junction bases outside the gene matches: 9. CDR3 in amino acids: CASSLFVRDSMNTEAFF. The CDR3 coding sequence is TGCGCCAGCAGCTTGTTTGTACGGGACAGTATGAACACTGAAGCTTTCTTT.

This chain's CDR3 is CASRLRNTEAFF. In DNA, the CDR3 is TGTGCCAGCAGATTGCGAAACACTGAAGCTTTCTTT. V gene TRBV11-2 combines with J gene TRBJ1-1, with D uncertain. Germline V CDR1 and CDR2: SGHAT, FQNNGV. This CDR3 contains 12 residues. Deletions cut 6 bases from V and 2 bases from J, with 7 bases between.

CDR3 bases: TGTGCCAGCAGCATCGGACAGGGTCACTATGGCTACACCTTC. Protein sequence: CASSIGQGHYGYTF. The chain has TRBV13 and TRBJ1-2, with 8 bases aligning to TRBD1. The germline V gene has CDR1 PRHDT and CDR2 FYEKMQ (reference sequence). This CDR3 spans 14 amino acids. After removal of 5 bases from V and 3 bases from J, the junction contained 5 bases not matched to a gene. Complete variable domain (other parts from reference TRBV13 and TRBJ1-2): AAGVIQSPRHLIKEKRETATLKCYPIPRHDTVYWYQQGPGQDPQFLISFYEKMQSDKGSIPDRFSAQQFSDYHSELNMSSLELGDSALYFCASSIGQGHYGYTFGSGTRLTVV.

This clone has more than one count but fewer than ten. The same CDR3 arises from other DNA sequences in this sample as well. The V call is TRBV19, the J call TRBJ1-1, with D perhaps matching TRBD1 (5 bases). Trimming cost V 7 bases and J 2 bases, with 8 bases left between them. This CDR3 is 12 amino acids long. Per the germline V gene, CDR1 is LNHDA and CDR2 is SQIVND (reference sequence). The DNA of the CDR3 is TGTGCCAGTACCGGACAAAACACTGAAGCTTTCTTT. It specifies CASTGQNTEAFF.

The chain employs TRBV5-6 and TRBJ1-3, with no clear D. The CDR3 totals 16 residues. Trimming shortened V by 1 base and J by 0 bases, and 11 bases separated the two germline ends. Looked up from germline, CDR1 is SGHDT and CDR2 is YYEEEE. The CDR3 sequence: CASSLRRHNSGNTIYF. The CDR3, as DNA: TGTGCCAGCAGCTTGCGGCGGCACAACTCTGGAAACACCATATATTTT. Full variable domain (rest looked up from reference TRBV5-6 and TRBJ1-3): DAGVTQSPTHLIKTRGQQVTLRCSPKSGHDTVSWYQQALGQGPQFIFQYYEEEERQRGNFPDRFSGHQFPNYSSELNVNALLLGDSALYLCASSLRRHNSGNTIYFGEGSWLTVV.

The chain recombines TRBV5-4 with TRBJ2-7; no reliable D call. The germline gives CDR1 SGHNT, CDR2 YYREEE (reference sequence). The CDR3 contains 14 residues. V lost 0 bases and J 2 bases, leaving 9 bases between the germline ends. CDR3 in DNA: TGTGCCAGCAGCTTGGGAGTGTCGCCCTACGAGCAGTACTTC. Translated: CASSLGVSPYEQYF.

In DNA, the CDR3 is TGTGCCAGCAGCCCTGCAACAGGGGGCTGGACTGAAGCTTTCTTT. Protein sequence: CASSPATGGWTEAFF. The rearrangement links TRBV6-1 to TRBJ1-1; 9 bases are a match to TRBD1. Germline V lookup: CDR1 MNHNS, CDR2 SASEGT. The CDR3 runs to 15 residues. Losses at the gene ends were 6 bases for V and 5 bases for J; bases not matched to a gene: 10.

This clone was observed a few times. The J gene is TRBJ2-5, the V gene TRBV19; TRBD2 agrees at 8 bases. V lost 4 bases and J lost 5; bases outside the gene matches: 9. Germline CDR1 reads LNHDA; CDR2 reads SQIVND (reference sequence). This CDR3 is built from 15 residues. CDR3 in DNA: TGTGCCAGTAGTAGGGCGGGGGGCCGCCTGGAGACCCAGTACTTC. This encodes CASSRAGGRLETQYF.

This chain joins TRBV10-2 and TRBJ2-2, with TRBD2 as a possible D gene (5 bases). The germline CDR1 and CDR2 sequences are WSHSY and SAAADI. V was clipped by 6 bases and J by 1 base, with 9 bases between them. This CDR3 contains 14 residues. The CDR3 protein is CASSLGLNTGELFF. The CDR3 DNA reads TGCGCCAGCAGCCTCGGACTGAACACCGGGGAGCTGTTTTTT.

The chain combines TRBV19 with TRBJ2-3; D possibly corresponds to TRBD1 (6 bases). There are 15 residues in the CDR3. V lost 6 bases to trimming and J lost 0 bases, with 13 bases between them. Germline V CDR1 and CDR2: LNHDA, SQIVND (reference sequence). Here the CDR3 DNA reads TGTGCCAGTAGGAAACAGGGTCCTAGCACAGATACGCAGTATTTT. Translation gives CASRKQGPSTDTQYF.

This clone turned up a few times. The chain combines TRBV30 with TRBJ2-7, with 10 bases lining up with TRBD1. The CDR3 runs to 13 residues. With V trimmed by 4 bases and J by 6 bases, 6 bases remained unmatched. CDR1 and CDR2 from the germline V gene are GTSNPN and SVGIG (reference sequence). The CDR3 nucleotides are TGTGCCTGGACGGACAGGGGGTATGGCGAGCAGTACTTC. This codes for CAWTDRGYGEQYF.

V is TRBV7-8 and J is TRBJ1-5, with 10 bases matching TRBD1. The V and J ends lost 1 base and 6 bases, in that order; junction bases with no gene match: 3. Germline lookup yields CDR1 SGHVS and CDR2 FQNEAQ. CDR3 length: 15 amino acids. CDR3 in amino acids: CASSLGQGAGQPQHF. The CDR3 coding sequence is TGTGCCAGCAGCTTAGGACAGGGGGCGGGTCAGCCCCAGCATTTT.

There are a few counts of this clone. V usage is TRBV6-1 and J usage is TRBJ1-3, with a weak D call TRBD1 (6 bases). This CDR3 comprises 13 residues. Germline V lookup: CDR1 MNHNS, CDR2 SASEGT. Trimming cost V 7 bases and J 4 bases, with 11 bases left between them. The CDR3 DNA follows: TGTGCCAGCACCCTTGGGACAGGAAACACCATATATTTT. Protein sequence: CASTLGTGNTIYF.

This clone has more than one count but fewer than ten. The genes are TRBV5-1 and TRBJ1-1; 7 bases agree with TRBD1. V lost 4 bases and J lost 3; bases outside the gene matches: 6. Germline CDR1 SGHRS, CDR2 YFSETQ. This CDR3 is built from 14 residues. DNA of the CDR3: TGCGCCAGCAGCGGCAACACAGGGGACACTGAAGCTTTCTTT. It encodes CASSGNTGDTEAFF.

This clone was observed a few times. The chain employs TRBV2 and TRBJ1-1, with D tentatively TRBD1 (5 bases). V gave up 3 bases and J gave up 8 bases, with 13 bases separating them. This CDR3 comprises 13 residues. Germline V gene lookup returns CDR1 SNHLY and CDR2 FYNNEI. CDR3 residues: CASSDRAGFEAFF. As DNA, the CDR3 is TGTGCCAGCAGTGATAGGGCAGGGTTCGAAGCTTTCTTT.

This CDR3 reads CASSTRNYGYTF. CDR3 nucleotide sequence: TGTGCCAGCAGCACTAGAAACTATGGCTACACCTTC. J is TRBJ1-2 and V is TRBV11-2; D gene uncertain. V lost 5 bases and J lost 2, with 6 bases in between. This CDR3 region has 12 residues. The V gene's germline CDR1 is SGHAT and CDR2 FQNNGV.

V gene TRBV27 combines with J gene TRBJ2-5, with 8 bases identical to TRBD2. Germline V gives CDR1 MNHEY, CDR2 SMNVEV (reference sequence). CDR3 length: 15 amino acids. The J segment lost 5 bases and the V segment lost 6 bases, leaving 11 bases of the junction unmatched. CDR3 DNA sequence: TGTGCCAGCAGCAGAAAGGCGGGGGGCACGGAGACCCAGTACTTC. As protein: CASSRKAGGTETQYF.

This clone was seen only a few times. The V call is TRBV29-1, the J call TRBJ1-2; D unresolved. Germline V gene data show CDR1 as SQVTM and CDR2 as ANQGSEA. V lost 3 bases and J 0 bases, leaving 11 bases between the germline ends. This CDR3 has 14 residues. This chain's CDR3 is CSVDAGGTNYGYTF. For the CDR3, the DNA is TGCAGCGTTGATGCGGGAGGGACTAACTATGGCTACACCTTC.

This clone appeared a few times. This chain uses TRBV28 with TRBJ1-3; D gene unclear. Germline CDR1 and CDR2: MDHEN and SYDVKM. V lost 7 bases, J lost 4 bases, and 17 bases lay in between. The CDR3 has 15 residues. The DNA for the CDR3 is TGTGCCAGCACTCCCGACTATGGAGGGGGAAACACCATATATTTT. Translating it yields CASTPDYGGGNTIYF.

This clone was picked up a small number of times. The chain employs TRBV4-1 and TRBJ2-5; 8 bases are a match to TRBD1. The J segment lost 5 bases and the V segment lost 1 base, leaving 6 bases of the junction unmatched. The germline gives CDR1 MGHRA, CDR2 YSYEKL. This CDR3 spans 15 amino acids. CDR3 sequence reads: CASSQGTGLTETQYF. CDR3 nucleotides: TGCGCCAGCAGCCAAGGGACAGGGCTTACGGAGACCCAGTACTTC.

This clone was observed a handful of times. V gene TRBV6-6 combines with J gene TRBJ1-2, with 7 bases fitting TRBD1. CDR3 length: 16 amino acids. Germline V gene lookup returns CDR1 MNHNY and CDR2 SVGAGI (reference sequence). V trimming: 2 bases; J trimming: 0 bases; junction bases outside the gene matches: 6. In DNA, the CDR3 is TGTGCCAGCAGTTACCGGGACAGTCCCTCTAACTATGGCTACACCTTC. Translated, it gives CASSYRDSPSNYGYTF.

There are a few counts of this clone. The chain uses TRBV5-1 and TRBJ1-1; 9 bases match TRBD1. J gave up 1 base and V 4 bases, and 5 bases lay outside the gene matches. The germline CDR1 and CDR2 sequences are SGHRS and YFSETQ. This CDR3 is 15 amino acids long. The CDR3 DNA sequence: TGCGCCAGCAGCCCAGGGACAGGGAGGAACACTGAAGCTTTCTTT. This gives the protein CASSPGTGRNTEAFF. The variable domain in full, with the rest retrieved from reference TRBV5-1 and TRBJ1-1, is KAGVTQTPRYLIKTRGQQVTLSCSPISGHRSVSWYQQTPGQGLQFLFEYFSETQRNKGNFPGRFSGRQFSNSRSEMNVSTLELGDSALYLCASSPGTGRNTEAFFGQGTRLTVV.

This chain links TRBV6-5 with TRBJ1-1; D unclear. With 0 bases removed from V and 5 bases from J, the gap between germline ends came to 10 bases. The CDR3 covers 14 residues. Germline CDR1 reads MNHEY; CDR2 reads SVGAGI. The CDR3 nucleotides read TGTGCCAGCAGTTACTCTGAGGTCCGAACTGAAGCTTTCTTT. It specifies CASSYSEVRTEAFF.

V gene TRBV6-1 combines with J gene TRBJ2-1; TRBD2 matches at 7 bases. Germline V gene lookup returns CDR1 MNHNS and CDR2 SASEGT. V lost 4 bases to trimming and J lost 5 bases; unmatched junction nucleotides: 11. This CDR3 has 16 amino acids. CDR3 bases: TGTGCCAGCAGTGGAGGGACTACTCGGACCCACAATGAGCAGTTCTTC. It specifies CASSGGTTRTHNEQFF.

Written as DNA, the CDR3 is TGTGCCAGCAGGTTGACAGGGGCGGCTTCACCCCTCCACTTT. Translating it yields CASRLTGAASPLHF. The chain carries TRBV6-1 and TRBJ1-6; 8 nucleotides align to TRBD1. CDR1 MNHNS and CDR2 SASEGT come from the germline V gene. V shed 6 bases and J 9 bases; nucleotides not matched to a gene: 7. The CDR3 contains 14 residues.